The source of this T cell receptor beta chain is a study of cytomegalovirus exposure and HLA in healthy donors (dated by TCRdb to 2015 to 2018). For context, the study as a whole: An earlier analysis of some 600 of the donors reported 276 Gb of sequence data and about 120 million unique TCR beta sequences obtained from some 170 million T cells. A few DR-DQ haplotypes were handled as single units for association and clustering because linkage in the cohort was strong. HLA typing included class I and class II loci at four-digit resolution. Of the roughly 400 genotyped donors, 65% to 90% fell in the genetic ancestry cluster associated with self-reported Caucasian donors. A later analysis re-analyzed previously published TCR beta repertoires from about 600 donors and added high-resolution HLA genotyping to study TCR occurrence patterns. The study profiled the T cell repertoires of under 850 subjects by immunosequencing and related them to cytomegalovirus serostatus. Donor age, sex, ethnicity and CMV serostatus were compiled together with the repertoire data. Typing coverage varied by locus: roughly 620-640 donors for A, B, C, DRB1 and DQB1; 500 to 550 for DQA1; 600 to 610 for DPA1; roughly 470 for DPB1. The later analysis used no new phenotypic data to find candidate immune exposures, relying instead on TCR beta sequences and their occurrence across donors. In a later genetic analysis, genome-wide SNP genotypes for about three fifths of the roughly 670 donors were used, and that subset was treated as a discovery cohort. The study was designed to test whether signatures of past pathogen exposure could be identified by cataloging public T cell receptors. A separate validation cohort of approximately 130 different subjects was used in addition to the 666-subject first cohort. All discovery cohort repertoires had been generated on a single sequencing platform. Among 398 genotyped donors of the cohort, an average of approximately 240,000 unique TCR beta nucleotide sequences was sequenced per donor, of which roughly 17% were non-productive. In an earlier analysis of around 540 of the donors, high-throughput TCR beta sequencing was used to judge whether each TCR beta V gene segment behaved as functional or pseudogenic. To predict cytomegalovirus infection status, the study brought together high-throughput TCR immunosequencing, statistical association of individual TCRs with disease status, and machine learning. Around 330 gigabases of sequencing data and 70 million to 100 million unique TCR sequences made up an early release that covered 640 HLA-typed donors.

The germline V gene specifies KGHSH as CDR1 and LQKENI as CDR2. V has 1 base trimmed and J has 6 bases trimmed; junction bases matching no gene number 6. The CDR3 contains 15 residues, cysteine and phenylalanine counted. Just CDR3 DNA is preserved here, 45 bases in frame from base 1. The paper as a whole reports these results and caveats: Correlated functional status among segregating V segments might reflect linkage disequilibrium, but an unknown experimental factor could not be ruled out. Because counts were too low, approximately 15 rarely observed V segments, including chromosome 9 orphons, were excluded from the earlier analysis of a few hundred of the donors. The only immune exposure information available for the cohort was CMV serostatus. HLA typing was unavailable for some donors at each locus, so association tests used only the typed subset. A total of 164 TCR beta chains were listed by the study as associated with cytomegalovirus. V-gene and J-gene trimming of TCR beta chains was associated with a missense DCLRE1C variant in a later genetic analysis, and the association was replicated in an independent cohort. In vitro tests confirmed that a few of the cytomegalovirus-associated TCR beta chains recognize cytomegalovirus antigens. In a later analysis, some 17,000 TCR beta sequences were associated with specific HLA alleles at a false discovery rate of 0.05. Broadly in line with IMGT annotations, most TCR beta V segments showed up in productive rearrangements about 87% or about 30% of the time in an earlier analysis of some 590 of the donors. A further reported finding was that TCR beta sequences accurately predicted the HLA-A and HLA-B alleles for most subjects in the first cohort. Most CMV-associated TCR beta chains appeared to be HLA-restricted in a later analysis, and the HLA associations seemed to be driven largely by CMV exposure. Some IMGT-functional V segments, including TRBV6-2 and TRBV6-3, could not be told apart with the 87-base-pair reads, so those segments were excluded. Most TCR sequences were seen in very few donors, while some public TCRs were found in many individuals. Several of the top co-occurrence clusters appeared to be linked to parvovirus B19, influenza, CMV and Epstein-Barr virus, according to a later analysis. Compared with the roughly 700-donor mean, donors in an Asian-associated ancestry cluster had fewer N-insertions in productive TCRs, according to a later genetic analysis. Only TCR beta chains were sequenced in this cohort, and the absence of alpha or paired-chain data limited detectable features. When HLA alleles, especially DR and DQ, strongly co-occurred, attributing TCR associations to individual alleles was difficult. The authors suggested that the approach could potentially be extended to other disease states and immunological phenotypes. In a later analysis, TCR association rates were found to vary across HLA loci, with the most associated TCRs seen for DRB1 alleles and the fewest for HLA-C alleles. Presence/absence analyses assumed roughly uniform sequencing depth across donors, an assumption that may not hold. The classifier was reported to diagnose cytomegalovirus status with high specificity and sensitivity in both the original and validation cohorts. A cluster of highly shared sequence variants was judged likely to represent a technical artifact of the sequencing pipeline. Compared with equally common non-associated chains, HLA-associated TCR beta chains in a later analysis were more clonally expanded and had lower generation probabilities.

In total, approximately 700 healthy bone marrow donors made up the cohort. At the time of sampling, every cohort member was nominally healthy, though immune exposures that went unrecorded were likely present. The donor tested CMV seronegative, placing the donor among the 350 to 400 seronegative members of the cohort. A peripheral blood sample was provided by each donor, and peripheral blood mononuclear cells were used for TCR beta sequencing. The Qiagen DNeasy Blood Extraction Kit was used to extract genomic DNA from the blood cell samples. Receptors were amplified or captured by the immunoSEQ multiplex PCR assay. A mixture of 60 forward primers for TCR Vbeta segments and 13 reverse primers for TCR Jbeta segments was used in the multiplex PCR. The CDR3 region of rearranged TCR beta genes was amplified from genomic DNA by a multiplex PCR assay. The Illumina HiSeq System was used to sequence the amplified TCR beta libraries as 87-base-pair reads. As for the authors' bioinformatics: A later analysis tallied roughly 76 million unique TCR beta chains across the roughly 610 repertoires, and about 10 million of those chains were shared by two or more donors. A nearest-neighbor algorithm error-corrected the raw reads and collapsed the reads into unique sequences, merging closely related sequences to remove PCR and sequencing errors. V, D and J gene segments were assigned by aligning CDR3 sequences to IMGT reference sequences. For a sequence to be retained, a match of at least six nucleotides to both a V gene segment and a J gene segment was required. Rearrangements were classified as productive when the CDR3 lacked stop codons and remained in frame with V and J, and all other rearrangements were classified as non-productive. CDR3 was defined according to IMGT convention as the region running from the second conserved V-encoded cysteine to the conserved J-encoded phenylalanine. In an earlier analysis of approximately 590 of the donors, sequences lacking an unambiguous match to a single V gene segment were excluded. An earlier analysis of some 500 of the donors classified V segments as functional when productive rearrangements were above 56.7% and as segregating when the standard deviation between donors was above 5%. A statistical classification framework was built to diagnose cytomegalovirus status from the catalog of TCR beta chain sequences. A later analysis assigned V and J genes by comparing TCR nucleotide sequences with IMGT/GENE-DB human TR gene sequences. In a later analysis, CDR3 sequences and most-parsimonious VDJ recombination scenarios were assigned using the TCRdist pipeline. A later analysis defined each TCR beta chain by its CDR3 amino acid sequence plus V-gene family, and excluded reads lacking a unique V-gene family. In a later analysis, several hundred highly shared, low-generation-probability nucleotide sequences were removed to address suspected cross-contamination and a sequencing artifact. For each public chain, a later analysis derived a clonal expansion index from normalized ranks of inferred template counts within each repertoire. In a later analysis, generation probabilities were computed using a VDJ recombination model fitted to out-of-frame rearrangements, and the results were checked against IGoR. In a later analysis, hypergeometric tests were used to score TCR-TCR, TCR-HLA and TCR-CMV co-occurrence, with a repertoire-size bias correction applied to TCR pairs. To estimate false discovery rates, a later analysis permuted the HLA or CMV assignments 20 times. In a later analysis, co-occurring TCRs were grouped using DBSCAN, and TCRdist sequence similarity was added for clustering within HLA-allele-positive subsets. Repertoires with fewer than 30,000 or more than 120,000 public chains, plus five repertoires with anomalous nucleotide sharing, were excluded from co-occurrence clustering. TCRdb mirrors the immuneACCESS table, restricted to in-frame sequences. Some clones are absent from its copies; in checked studies, under half trace to an unresolved V gene, and the reason for the others is unknown. For V, J and clone size, that table is used; D and trimming come from the DNA. This sample gives over 150,000 clones in total; approximately 78% of them show up just once. The biggest ten clones account for 1.5% to 2% of the sample.

A note on this clone: Its antigen remains undetermined. No base quality information exists; no much larger clone differs at one position.

The TCR was taken from a woman aged 18-30 years in good health and CMV-seronegative. Recombination connected TRBV18 to TRBJ1-2; TRBD1 agrees with 9 junctional bases. Input material: PBMCs. The CDR3 protein is CASSPRVDRGHGYTF. The sequenced DNA: TGTGCCAGCTCACCACGGGTGGACAGGGGCCATGGCTACACCTTC. When the CDR3 is completed using the reference TRBV18 and TRBJ1-2 genes on either side, the full variable domain is NAGVMQNPRHLVRRRGQEARLRCSPMKGHSHVYWYRQLPEEGLKFMVYLQKENIIDESGMPKERFSAEFPKEGPSILRIQQVVRGDSAAYFCASSPRVDRGHGYTFGSGTRLTVV.